The rows below give T cell receptor beta chains drawn from one sample of a study of blood T cell repertoires in COVID-19. TCRdb's copy holds only in-frame clones and misses some; the assay was immunoSEQ multiplex PCR. The sample includes about 45,000 clones, 80% to 90% of them seen just once. Sequencing input: peripheral blood. The receptor source for this set is a human donor in a cohort sampled during active COVID-19. Each CDR3 is given with its conserved first and last residue. A D gene is named only where the DNA matches it firmly. Only part of the rows carry a size: once, few, many, or a class if the clone is expanded.

J gene,V gene,D gene,clone size,CDR3 DNA,CDR3 protein
TRBJ1-5,TRBV2,-,-,TGTGCCAGCAGTGGGCAGTTTAGCAATCAGCCCCAGCATTTT,CASSGQFSNQPQHF
TRBJ1-1,TRBV19,TRBD1,-,TGTGCCAGTAGTATACCGGGACAGGGGTTCATGAACACTGAAGCTTTCTTT,CASSIPGQGFMNTEAFF
TRBJ2-7,TRBV2,TRBD1,-,TGTGCCAGCAGTTCGGACAGGGGATACGAGCAGTACTTC,CASSSDRGYEQYF
TRBJ1-2,TRBV9,-,once,TGTGCCAGCAGCAAGGTACAGGGCGGAGGCTACACCTTC,CASSKVQGGGYTF
TRBJ2-1,TRBV4-2,TRBD2,-,TGTGCCAGCAGCCAAGAGGACCAGCGGGGGACCAATGAGCAGTTCTTC,CASSQEDQRGTNEQFF
TRBJ1-4,TRBV7-9,-,-,TGTGCCAGCAGCATCCATGCAGTGGCACCTAATGAAAAACTGTTTTTT,CASSIHAVAPNEKLFF
TRBJ1-1,TRBV5-1,TRBD1,-,TGCGCCAGCAGCAGCCGGGACAGGGGGAACACTGAAGCTTTCTTT,CASSSRDRGNTEAFF
TRBJ2-2,TRBV5-1,TRBD2,-,TGCGCCAGCAGCTTGCCCGGACTAGCGGGGGGGAACACCGGGGAGCTGTTTTTT,CASSLPGLAGGNTGELFF
TRBJ2-1,TRBV6-5,-,-,TGTGCCAGCAGTATATACGCGGTTGCCGAGCAGTTCTTC,CASSIYAVAEQFF
TRBJ2-2,TRBV6-5,TRBD2,-,TGCGCCTTCGGGGGGGGGTACACCGGGGAGCTGTTTTTT,CAFGGGYTGELFF
TRBJ1-1,TRBV5-6,-,-,TGTGCCAGCAGCTTTCGGGGTGGGACTGAAGCTTTCTTT,CASSFRGGTEAFF
TRBJ1-2,TRBV27,-,once,TGTGCCAGCAGTCCGACGGGACTTGGCTATGGCTACACCTTC,CASSPTGLGYGYTF
TRBJ2-1,TRBV7-2,-,once,TGTGCCAGCAGCTCAAGGCCAGGGGGGAATGAGCAGTTCTTC,CASSSRPGGNEQFF
TRBJ2-1,TRBV5-1,-,-,TGCGCCAGCAAAGGACCAGGGGCGTTCGATGAGCAGTTCTTC,CASKGPGAFDEQFF
TRBJ2-5,TRBV10-3,-,-,TGTGCCACCCGCGGGACAGTACAAGAGACCCAGTACTTC,CATRGTVQETQYF
TRBJ2-1,TRBV11-1,TRBD2,-,TGTGCCAGCAGCTTAGCGTACGGGGGGTATGAGCAGTTCTTC,CASSLAYGGYEQFF
TRBJ2-1,TRBV14,-,-,TGTGCCAGCAGCCATACAGGGTCCTACAATGAGCAGTTCTTC,CASSHTGSYNEQFF
TRBJ1-2,TRBV5-1,TRBD1,-,TGCGCCAGCAGCTTGGGGGACAGATCGGGAGGCTACACCTTC,CASSLGDRSGGYTF
TRBJ1-5,TRBV7-2,-,-,TGTGCCAGCAGCCTCGACAGTTATAGCAATCAGCCCCAGCATTTT,CASSLDSYSNQPQHF
TRBJ1-6,TRBV5-1,TRBD1,-,TGCGCCAGCAGCCCTACAAAGACAGGGAACGGTTCACCCCTCCACTTT,CASSPTKTGNGSPLHF
TRBJ1-4,TRBV7-9,TRBD1,-,TGTGCCAGCAGCTCCGGGACAGCCGGGATGGGAATTAATGAAAAACTGTTTTTT,CASSSGTAGMGINEKLFF
TRBJ1-5,TRBV15,-,-,TGTGCCACCAGCAGAGAATCAAATACAGGGTCGGGCAATCAGCCCCAGCATTTT,CATSRESNTGSGNQPQHF
TRBJ2-2,TRBV5-1,-,-,TGCGCCAGCAGCTCGGGCGGCGGGGTTTCGAACACCGGGGAGCTGTTTTTT,CASSSGGGVSNTGELFF